Listed below are T cell receptor beta chains from one sample, sequenced in a study of post-analysis software for immune sequencing data. TCRdb re-called the PCR reads with MiXCR, one entry per CDR3 protein. The sample includes approximately 350,000 distinct CDR3 sequences, less than 35% of them seen just once. The sample consisted of blood. The source is a girl between 10 and 17 years old with multiple sclerosis. CDR3s include the opening cysteine and the closing phenylalanine or tryptophan. The D gene is left open where the match is weak. Not all rows give a size; the values are once, few, many and, for expanded clones, a class.

j_call v_call d_call clone_size cdr3_aa cdr3_nt
TRBJ2-5 TRBV5-1 TRBD2 NA CASSSSGGFKETQYF TGCGCCAGCAGCTCTAGCGGGGGGTTCAAAGAGACCCAGTACTTC
TRBJ1-5 TRBV3-1 NA few CASSQDSTGNQPQHF TGTGCCAGCAGCCAAGATTCAACGGGAAATCAGCCCCAGCATTTT
TRBJ2-5 TRBV4-2 TRBD1 NA CASSLQGAGQETQYF TGTGCCAGCAGCCTGCAGGGGGCAGGCCAAGAGACCCAGTACTTC
TRBJ2-5 TRBV6-6 NA NA CAGRRSDKGRLVETQYF TGTGCCGGCAGGAGGTCCGACAAAGGACGGTTGGTAGAGACCCAGTACTTC
TRBJ2-7 TRBV20-1 TRBD1 few CSAGDREIRYEQYF TGCAGTGCTGGGGACAGGGAGATACGCTACGAGCAGTACTTC
TRBJ2-3 TRBV7-2 TRBD1 NA CASSYRQGADTQYF TGTGCCAGCAGCTACCGACAGGGGGCAGATACGCAGTATTTT
TRBJ2-1 TRBV6-5 TRBD2 few CASRPRTSGAYNEQFF TGTGCCAGCAGACCCCGGACTAGCGGGGCCTACAATGAGCAGTTCTTC
TRBJ2-3 TRBV4-1 NA few CASSQTPGTHSTDTQYF TGCGCCAGCAGCCAAACCCCCGGGACACATAGCACAGATACGCAGTATTTT
TRBJ2-7 TRBV20-1 TRBD2 NA CSAGGSGGFSYGQYF TGCAGTGCTGGAGGGAGCGGGGGGTTCTCCTACGGGCAGTACTTC
TRBJ2-7 TRBV15 TRBD1 NA CATSSLTGAEQYF TGTGCCACCAGCAGTCTGACAGGGGCCGAGCAGTACTTC